The 18 T cell receptor beta chains below come from one sample, sequenced in a study of blood T cell repertoires in COVID-19. The protocol was immunoSEQ multiplex PCR, while the TCRdb copy is restricted to in-frame clones and leaves out a portion. The sample holds 290,000 or so clones, 87% seen once. Specimen: peripheral blood. The source of these receptors is a man aged 18 to 30 with active or convalescent COVID-19.

This clone was counted a single time. The V gene is TRBV4-3, the J gene TRBJ1-4; 12 bases align to TRBD1. The germline CDR1 and CDR2 sequences are LGHNA and YSLEER. J was trimmed by 8 bases and V by 5 bases; bases with no gene match: 24. This CDR3 spans 21 amino acids. The CDR3 region is CASSESPILGTGGYRAEKLFF. The DNA of the CDR3 is TGCGCCAGCAGCGAATCTCCTATTTTGGGGACAGGGGGCTATCGCGCGGAAAAACTGTTTTTT.

J is TRBJ2-5 and V is TRBV6-1; TRBD2 matches 12 bases. The V gene end was trimmed by 2 bases and the J gene end by 5 bases; junction bases not matched to a gene: 9. Per germline, CDR1 MNHNS and CDR2 SASEGT. The CDR3 length is 17 residues. CDR3 loop: CASSEQASGGVVETQYF. Here the CDR3 DNA reads TGTGCCAGCAGTGAACAGGCTAGCGGGGGGGTTGTGGAGACCCAGTACTTC.

For the CDR3, the DNA is TGTGCCAGTAGGCAACAGGGGGCGACTAATGAAAAACTGTTTTTT. It yields the protein CASRQQGATNEKLFF. The rearrangement uses TRBV19 and TRBJ1-4; 9 nucleotides line up with TRBD1. Losses at the gene ends were 6 bases for V and 2 bases for J; bases not matched to a gene: 4. The CDR3 runs 15 residues. The V gene's germline CDR1 is LNHDA and CDR2 SQIVND (reference sequence). The complete variable domain, with remaining parts taken from reference TRBV19 and TRBJ1-4, reads DGGITQSPKYLFRKEGQNVTLSCEQNLNHDAMYWYRQDPGQGLRLIYYSQIVNDFQKGDIAEGYSVSREKKESFPLTVTSAQKNPTAFYLCASRQQGATNEKLFFGSGTQLSVL.

J is TRBJ2-2 and V is TRBV5-1, with a tentative D call TRBD2 (7 bases). The length of the CDR3 is 15 residues. Germline CDR1 reads SGHRS; CDR2 reads YFSETQ. V was pared by 4 bases and J by 9 bases, with 19 bases between. The CDR3 sequence is CASSPWGRGIRELFF. CDR3 DNA: TGCGCCAGCAGCCCTTGGGGGCGGGGGATCCGGGAGCTGTTTTTT.

V gene TRBV11-2 combines with J gene TRBJ1-2; tentative D call: TRBD1 (6 bases). The CDR3 extends over 16 amino acids. The germline V and J ends were trimmed by 6 bases and 4 bases, with 21 bases remaining between them. The germline gives CDR1 SGHAT, CDR2 FQNNGV. The CDR3 reads CASSSFRKDRGYGYTF. CDR3 DNA: TGTGCCAGCAGTTCCTTTCGCAAGGACAGAGGCTATGGCTACACCTTC.

This clone was counted between two and nine times. V gene TRBV6-4 combines with J gene TRBJ2-3; D is undetermined. This CDR3 has 14 residues. Looked up from germline, CDR1 is MRHNA and CDR2 is SNTAGT. Trimming took off 4 bases at V and 4 bases at J, with 12 bases between the two ends. This chain's CDR3 is CASSAGAGADTQYF. CDR3 DNA: TGTGCCAGCAGTGCCGGTGCAGGCGCAGATACGCAGTATTTT.

This clone was counted a few times. The chain is built from TRBV29-1 and TRBJ2-3, with TRBD1 identical over 10 bases. CDR1 is SQVTM and CDR2 is ANQGSEA in the germline V gene. Trimming at V came to 6 bases and at J to 3 bases, leaving 6 bases not matched to a gene. The CDR3 loop spans 14 amino acids. CDR3 amino acids: CSVTRQGATDTQYF. CDR3 in DNA: TGCAGCGTGACGCGACAGGGGGCTACAGATACGCAGTATTTT.

The chain carries TRBV5-4 and TRBJ2-7; 9 bases fit TRBD2. The germline V gene has CDR1 SGHNT and CDR2 YYREEE (reference sequence). The CDR3 sequence is 16 residues long. Trimming took 0 bases from V and 2 from J; bases not matched to a gene: 6. Here the CDR3 DNA reads TGTGCCAGCAGCTTGGTCGGCCTAGCGGGAACCTACGAGCAGTACTTC. This gives the protein CASSLVGLAGTYEQYF.

This chain joins TRBV4-1 and TRBJ2-7, with 7 bases identical to TRBD2. CDR1 and CDR2 from the germline V gene are MGHRA and YSYEKL. This CDR3 has 15 amino acids. The V segment lost 1 base and the J segment 4 bases; nucleotides outside the gene matches: 7. The CDR3 sequence is CASSQARSGGYEQYF. DNA of the CDR3: TGCGCCAGCAGCCAAGCCCGCTCGGGGGGATACGAGCAGTACTTC.

This clone was counted once. The chain's CDR3 is CASGLGDRRQYF. CDR3 bases: TGTGCTAGTGGTTTAGGGGACAGGCGACAGTACTTC. The chain carries TRBV12-5 and TRBJ2-5; 8 nucleotides agree with TRBD1. Unmatched junction bases numbered 5, after V lost 3 bases and J lost 11 bases. The length of the CDR3 is 12 residues. Germline V lookup: CDR1 LGHNT, CDR2 FRNRAP.

The gene calls are TRBV7-3 and TRBJ2-2; 8 bases line up with TRBD2. With 5 bases clipped from V and 3 bases from J, the junction kept 5 bases outside the gene matches. CDR3 size: 15 residues. Germline V gene data show CDR1 as SGHTA and CDR2 as FQGTGA. CDR3 in amino acids: CASSMAGGYTGELFF. The CDR3 DNA is TGTGCCAGCAGCATGGCGGGAGGCTACACCGGGGAGCTGTTTTTT.

This chain connects TRBV3-1 (or the pseudogene TRBV3-2) to TRBJ1-3; D gene unclear. Germline lookup yields CDR1 LGHDT and CDR2 YNNKEL (reference sequence). This CDR3 has 16 amino acids. V was trimmed by 1 base and J by 9 bases, leaving 19 bases between them. The CDR3: CASSQGIPPRRGTIYF. The CDR3 DNA reads as TGTGCCAGCAGCCAAGGCATCCCACCGCGGCGAGGCACCATATATTTT.

The chain uses TRBV11-3 and TRBJ2-1; the D gene is possibly TRBD2 (6 bases). Germline V gene sequence: CDR1 SGHNT, CDR2 YENEEA. V shed 2 bases and J shed 9 bases, with 11 bases lying between them. This CDR3 contains 13 residues. The CDR3 DNA reads as TGTGCCAGCAGCTTATCTATCGGGGGTGAGCAGTTCTTC. Its translation: CASSLSIGGEQFF.

The chain has TRBV28 and TRBJ1-5, with a tentative D call TRBD1 (5 bases). Per germline, CDR1 MDHEN and CDR2 SYDVKM. V lost 3 bases and J lost 1, with 7 bases in between. This CDR3 has 14 amino acids. The DNA of the CDR3 is TGTGCCAGCAGTTTGACAGTAAGCAATCAGCCCCAGCATTTT. Translation gives CASSLTVSNQPQHF.

This chain links TRBV18 with TRBJ2-1; 13 bases line up with TRBD2. After removal of 2 bases from V and 4 bases from J, the junction contained 2 bases not matched to a gene. In germline, CDR1 is KGHSH, CDR2 LQKENI. The CDR3 consists of 16 residues. CDR3 DNA: TGTGCCAGCTCACCAGGGACTAGCGGGGCTTACAATGAGCAGTTCTTC. Translation gives CASSPGTSGAYNEQFF.

The chain links TRBV28 to TRBJ1-6; 7 bases are shared with TRBD1. This CDR3 comprises 15 residues. The germline CDR1 and CDR2 sequences are MDHEN and SYDVKM. With 6 bases clipped from V and 9 bases from J, the junction kept 11 bases outside the gene matches. CDR3 sequence reads: CASSSPTGTPSPLHF. The CDR3 nucleotides read TGTGCCAGCAGCTCACCGACAGGGACTCCTTCACCCCTCCACTTT.

The rearrangement uses TRBV28 and TRBJ1-4; D is unresolved. This CDR3 is built from 13 residues. Trimming took off 5 bases at V and 3 bases at J, with 7 bases between the two ends. CDR1 is MDHEN, CDR2 SYDVKM, per germline. CDR3 bases: TGTGCCAGCAGTCGAACAGCTAATGAAAAACTGTTTTTT. It specifies CASSRTANEKLFF.

The chain has TRBV6-5 and TRBJ1-4, with a weak D call TRBD1 (6 bases). Per germline, CDR1 MNHEY and CDR2 SVGAGI. The CDR3 contains 15 residues. V lost 0 bases and J 2 bases, leaving 7 bases between the germline ends. This CDR3 reads CASSYSRGTNEKLFF. The DNA for the CDR3 is TGTGCCAGCAGTTACTCGAGGGGGACTAATGAAAAACTGTTTTTT.